This T cell receptor beta chain was observed in a study of blood T cell repertoires in COVID-19. The CDR3 is made up of 13 amino acids. Germline V gives CDR1 MDHEN, CDR2 SYDVKM. V was shortened by 3 bases and J by 6 bases, with 9 bases between the two germline ends. The repertoire was sequenced with immunoSEQ multiplex PCR; TCRdb's copy has only in-frame clones and lacks some. The sample consists of about 60,000 clones, 65% to 85% of them appearing once. The TCR comes from a human donor in a cohort sampled during active COVID-19. Sequencing was carried out using peripheral blood. The chain links TRBV28 to TRBJ1-5, with D maybe TRBD1 (5 bases). CDR3 amino acids: CASSFPGRQPQHF. The CDR3 nucleotides read TGTGCCAGCAGTTTCCCAGGGCGTCAGCCCCAGCATTTT.